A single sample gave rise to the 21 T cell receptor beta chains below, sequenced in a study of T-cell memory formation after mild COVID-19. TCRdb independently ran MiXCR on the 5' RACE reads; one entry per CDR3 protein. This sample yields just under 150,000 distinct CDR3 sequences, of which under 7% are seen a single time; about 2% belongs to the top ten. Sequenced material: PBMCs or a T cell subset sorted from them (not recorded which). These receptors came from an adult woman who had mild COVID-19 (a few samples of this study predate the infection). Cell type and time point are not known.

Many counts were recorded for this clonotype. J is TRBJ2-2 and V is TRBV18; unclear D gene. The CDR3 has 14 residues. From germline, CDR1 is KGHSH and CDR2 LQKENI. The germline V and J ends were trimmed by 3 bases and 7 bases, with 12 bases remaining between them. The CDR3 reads CASSPVQADGELFF. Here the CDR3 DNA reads TGTGCCAGCTCACCGGTTCAGGCGGACGGGGAGCTGTTTTTT. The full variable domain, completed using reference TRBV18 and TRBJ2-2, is NAGVMQNPRHLVRRRGQEARLRCSPMKGHSHVYWYRQLPEEGLKFMVYLQKENIIDESGMPKERFSAEFPKEGPSILRIQQVVRGDSAAYFCASSPVQADGELFFGEGSRLTVL.

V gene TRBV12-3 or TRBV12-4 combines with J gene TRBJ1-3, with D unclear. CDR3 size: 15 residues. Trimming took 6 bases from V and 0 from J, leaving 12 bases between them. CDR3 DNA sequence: TGTGCCAGCAGAGAGACGGCTAGCTCTGGAAACACCATATATTTT. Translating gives CASRETASSGNTIYF.

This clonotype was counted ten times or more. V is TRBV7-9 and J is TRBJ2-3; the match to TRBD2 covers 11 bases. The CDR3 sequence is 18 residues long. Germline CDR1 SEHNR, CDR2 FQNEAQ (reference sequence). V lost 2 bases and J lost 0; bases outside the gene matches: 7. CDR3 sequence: CASSLLAGGQTSTDTQYF. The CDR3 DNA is TGTGCCAGCAGCTTACTAGCGGGGGGCCAGACTAGCACAGATACGCAGTATTTT.

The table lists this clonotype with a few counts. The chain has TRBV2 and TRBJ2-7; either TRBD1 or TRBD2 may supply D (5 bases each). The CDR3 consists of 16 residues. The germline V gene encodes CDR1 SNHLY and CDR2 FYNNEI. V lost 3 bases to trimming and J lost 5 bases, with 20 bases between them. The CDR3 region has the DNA TGTGCCAGCAGTGACCGCAGGACACTAGGCCCCGACGAGCAGTACTTC. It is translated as CASSDRRTLGPDEQYF.

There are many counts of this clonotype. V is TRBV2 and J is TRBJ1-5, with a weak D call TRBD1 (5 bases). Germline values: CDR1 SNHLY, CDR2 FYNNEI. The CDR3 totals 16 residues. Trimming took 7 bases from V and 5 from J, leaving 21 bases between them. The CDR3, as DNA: TGTGCCAGCACCGTTAGGGGCCCGGGGGGTCATCAGCCCCAGCATTTT. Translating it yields CASTVRGPGGHQPQHF.

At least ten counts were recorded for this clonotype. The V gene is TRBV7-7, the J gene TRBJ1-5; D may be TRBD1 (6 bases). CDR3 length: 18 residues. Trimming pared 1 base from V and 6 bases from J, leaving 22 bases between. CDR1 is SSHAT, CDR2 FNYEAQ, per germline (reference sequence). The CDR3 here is CASSLEWWGAGVSQPQHF. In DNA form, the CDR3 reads TGTGCCAGCAGCTTAGAATGGTGGGGGGCCGGGGTAAGTCAGCCCCAGCATTTT.

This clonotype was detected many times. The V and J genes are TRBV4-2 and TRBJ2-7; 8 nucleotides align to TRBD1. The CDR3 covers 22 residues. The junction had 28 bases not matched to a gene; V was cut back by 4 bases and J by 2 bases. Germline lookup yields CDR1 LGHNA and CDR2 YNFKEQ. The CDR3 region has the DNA TGTGCCAGCAGCCGTTACCAGCCTCGTTTCTTGGCGGGACAGGCGACTCCCTACGAGCAGTACTTC. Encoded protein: CASSRYQPRFLAGQATPYEQYF.

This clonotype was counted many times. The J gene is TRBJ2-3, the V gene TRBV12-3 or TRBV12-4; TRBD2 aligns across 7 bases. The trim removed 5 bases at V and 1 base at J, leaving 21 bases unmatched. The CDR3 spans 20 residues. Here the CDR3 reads CASSARLPPLGGPGTDTQYF. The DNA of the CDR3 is TGTGCCAGCAGTGCCCGGTTGCCCCCTTTGGGAGGGCCGGGCACAGATACGCAGTATTTT.

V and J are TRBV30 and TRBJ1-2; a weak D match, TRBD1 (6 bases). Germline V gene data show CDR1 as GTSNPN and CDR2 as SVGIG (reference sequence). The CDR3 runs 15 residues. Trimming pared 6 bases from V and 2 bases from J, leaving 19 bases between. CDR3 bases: TGTGCCTGTCCCAGTCGGGCAGGGGTGAACTATGGCTACACCTTC. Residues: CACPSRAGVNYGYTF.

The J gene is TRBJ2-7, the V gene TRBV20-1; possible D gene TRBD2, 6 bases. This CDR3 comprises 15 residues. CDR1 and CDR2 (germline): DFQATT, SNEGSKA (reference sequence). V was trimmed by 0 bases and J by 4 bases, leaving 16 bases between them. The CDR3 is CSARDRRVWTYEQYF. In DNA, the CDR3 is TGCAGTGCTAGAGATAGGAGGGTCTGGACATACGAGCAGTACTTC.

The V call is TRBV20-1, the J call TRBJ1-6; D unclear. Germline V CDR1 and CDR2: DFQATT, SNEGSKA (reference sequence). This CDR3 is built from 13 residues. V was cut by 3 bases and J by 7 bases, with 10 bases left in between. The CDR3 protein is CSARYTLNSPLHF. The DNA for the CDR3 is TGCAGTGCTAGGTACACCTTGAATTCACCCCTCCACTTT.

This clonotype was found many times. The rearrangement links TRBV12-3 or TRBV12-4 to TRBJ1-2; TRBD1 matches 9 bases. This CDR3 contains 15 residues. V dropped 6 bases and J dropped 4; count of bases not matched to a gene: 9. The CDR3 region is CASSRGQGGSYGYTF. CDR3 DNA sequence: TGTGCCAGCAGCCGGGGACAGGGTGGTAGCTATGGCTACACCTTC.

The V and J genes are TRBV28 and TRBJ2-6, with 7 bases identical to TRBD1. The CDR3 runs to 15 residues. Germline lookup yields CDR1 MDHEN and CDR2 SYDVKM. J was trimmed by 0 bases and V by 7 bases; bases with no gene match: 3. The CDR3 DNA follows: TGTGCCAGCATGGCAGGGGGCTCTGGGGCCAACGTCCTGACTTTC. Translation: CASMAGGSGANVLTF.

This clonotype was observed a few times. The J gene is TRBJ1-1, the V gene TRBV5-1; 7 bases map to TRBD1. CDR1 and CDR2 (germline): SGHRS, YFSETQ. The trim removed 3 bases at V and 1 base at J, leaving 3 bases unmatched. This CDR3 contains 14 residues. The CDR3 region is CASSYNRGNTEAFF. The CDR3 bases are TGCGCCAGCAGCTATAACAGGGGGAACACTGAAGCTTTCTTT.

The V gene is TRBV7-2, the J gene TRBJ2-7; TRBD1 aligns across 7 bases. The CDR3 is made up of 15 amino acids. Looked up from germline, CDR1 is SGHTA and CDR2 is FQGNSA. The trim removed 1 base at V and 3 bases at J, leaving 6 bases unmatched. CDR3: CASSLGGQTGYEQYF. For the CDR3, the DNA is TGTGCCAGCAGCTTAGGGGGACAGACGGGCTACGAGCAGTACTTC.

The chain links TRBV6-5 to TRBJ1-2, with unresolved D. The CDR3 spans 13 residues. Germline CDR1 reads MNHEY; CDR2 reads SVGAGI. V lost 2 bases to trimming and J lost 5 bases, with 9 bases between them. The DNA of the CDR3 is TGTGCCAGCAGTTACACCAGGACTTATGGCTACACCTTC. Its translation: CASSYTRTYGYTF.

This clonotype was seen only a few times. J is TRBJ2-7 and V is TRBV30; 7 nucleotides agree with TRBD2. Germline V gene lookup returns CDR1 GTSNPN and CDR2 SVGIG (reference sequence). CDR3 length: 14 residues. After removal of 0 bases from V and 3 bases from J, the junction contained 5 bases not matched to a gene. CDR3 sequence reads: CAWSVDSSGYEQYF. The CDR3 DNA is TGTGCCTGGAGTGTAGACTCTAGCGGCTACGAGCAGTACTTC.

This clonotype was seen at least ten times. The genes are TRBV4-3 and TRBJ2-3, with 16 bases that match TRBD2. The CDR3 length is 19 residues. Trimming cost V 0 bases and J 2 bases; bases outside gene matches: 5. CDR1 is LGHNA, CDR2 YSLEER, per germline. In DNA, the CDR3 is TGCGCCAGCAGCCAAGATCCGGGACTAGCGGGAGGGGTCACAGATACGCAGTATTTT. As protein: CASSQDPGLAGGVTDTQYF.

CDR3 DNA sequence: TGTGCCAGCAGCTTAGCGGTGCCCCCCTATGGCTACACCTTC. Its translation: CASSLAVPPYGYTF. This chain joins TRBV7-2 and TRBJ1-2; D is unresolved. The CDR3 consists of 14 residues. CDR1 is SGHTA and CDR2 is FQGNSA in the germline V gene. Trimming stripped 0 bases from V and 4 bases from J, with 9 bases between.

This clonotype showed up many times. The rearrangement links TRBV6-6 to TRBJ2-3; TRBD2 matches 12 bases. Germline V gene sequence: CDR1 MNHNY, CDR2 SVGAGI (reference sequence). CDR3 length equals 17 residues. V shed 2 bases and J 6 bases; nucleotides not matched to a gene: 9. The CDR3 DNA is TGTGCCAGCAGTTACCTGACTAGCGGGGGCGGTGGGGATACGCAGTATTTT. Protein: CASSYLTSGGGGDTQYF.

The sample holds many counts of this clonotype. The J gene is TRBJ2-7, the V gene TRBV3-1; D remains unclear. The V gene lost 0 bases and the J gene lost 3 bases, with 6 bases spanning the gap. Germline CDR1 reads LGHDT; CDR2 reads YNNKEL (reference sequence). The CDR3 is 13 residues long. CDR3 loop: CASSQDRLYEQYF. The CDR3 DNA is TGTGCCAGCAGCCAAGATCGGCTCTACGAGCAGTACTTC.